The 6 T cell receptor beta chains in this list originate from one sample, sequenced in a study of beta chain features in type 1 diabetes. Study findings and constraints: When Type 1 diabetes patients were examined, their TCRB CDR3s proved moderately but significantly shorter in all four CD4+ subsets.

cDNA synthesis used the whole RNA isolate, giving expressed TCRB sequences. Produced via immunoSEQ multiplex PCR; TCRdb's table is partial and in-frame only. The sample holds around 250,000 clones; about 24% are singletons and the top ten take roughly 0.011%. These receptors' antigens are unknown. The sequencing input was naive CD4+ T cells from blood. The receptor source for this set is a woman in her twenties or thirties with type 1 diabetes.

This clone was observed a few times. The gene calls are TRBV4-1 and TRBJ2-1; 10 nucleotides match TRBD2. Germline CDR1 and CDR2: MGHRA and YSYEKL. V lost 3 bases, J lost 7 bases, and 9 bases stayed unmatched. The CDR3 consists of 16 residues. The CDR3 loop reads CASSQPTSGAKNEQFF. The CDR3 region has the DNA TGCGCCAGCAGCCAGCCCACTAGCGGGGCCAAAAATGAGCAGTTCTTC.

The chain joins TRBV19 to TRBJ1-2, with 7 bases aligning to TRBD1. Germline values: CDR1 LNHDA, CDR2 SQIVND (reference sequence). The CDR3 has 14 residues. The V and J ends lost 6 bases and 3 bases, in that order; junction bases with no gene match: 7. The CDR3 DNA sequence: TGTGCCAGTAGCAACGCCGGGACAGACTATGGCTACACCTTC. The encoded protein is CASSNAGTDYGYTF.

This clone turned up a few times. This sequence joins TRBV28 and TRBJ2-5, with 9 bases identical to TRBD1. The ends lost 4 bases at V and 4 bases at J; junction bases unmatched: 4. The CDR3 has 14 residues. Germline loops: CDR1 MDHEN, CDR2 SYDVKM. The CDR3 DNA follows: TGTGCCAGCAGTTCGGGACAGGGTGGAGAGACCCAGTACTTC. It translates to CASSSGQGGETQYF. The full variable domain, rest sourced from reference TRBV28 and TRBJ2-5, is DVKVTQSSRYLVKRTGEKVFLECVQDMDHENMFWYRQDPGLGLRLIYFSYDVKMKEKGDIPEGYSVSREKKERFSLILESASTNQTSMYLCASSSGQGGETQYFGPGTRLLVL.

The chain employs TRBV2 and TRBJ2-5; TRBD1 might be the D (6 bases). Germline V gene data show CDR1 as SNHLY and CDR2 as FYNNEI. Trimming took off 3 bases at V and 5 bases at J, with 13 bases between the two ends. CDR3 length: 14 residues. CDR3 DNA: TGTGCCAGCAGTGAGCAGGGGAAGGATGAGACCCAGTACTTC. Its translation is CASSEQGKDETQYF.

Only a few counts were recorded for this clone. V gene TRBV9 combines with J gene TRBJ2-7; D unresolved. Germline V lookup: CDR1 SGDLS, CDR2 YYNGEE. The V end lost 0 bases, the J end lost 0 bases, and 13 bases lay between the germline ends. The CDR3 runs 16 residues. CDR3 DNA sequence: TGTGCCAGCAGCGTAGGATCCAGCGCCAGCTCCTACGAGCAGTACTTC. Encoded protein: CASSVGSSASSYEQYF.

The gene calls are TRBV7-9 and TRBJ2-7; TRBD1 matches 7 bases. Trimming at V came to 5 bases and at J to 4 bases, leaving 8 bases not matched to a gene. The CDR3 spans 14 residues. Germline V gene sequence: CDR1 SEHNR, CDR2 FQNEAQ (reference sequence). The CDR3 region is CASSGRQGRYEQYF. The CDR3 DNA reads TGTGCCAGCAGCGGGAGACAGGGACGGTACGAGCAGTACTTC.